What follows is one T cell receptor (beta chain) and its context. V was trimmed by 3 bases and J by 2 bases, leaving 11 bases between them. CDR1 and CDR2 (germline): MNHNS, SASEGT. CDR3 length equals 16 residues. These data belong to a study of blood T cell repertoires in COVID-19. At the level of the study: Both acute and convalescent COVID-19 samples were obtained from the United States, Italy and Spain. Nucleic acid was either cDNA or gDNA, and it came from T cells, B-cell-depleted T cells, or PBMCs.

In the original analysis: Reference gene primer amplification gave nucleated cell count estimates. Libraries were prepared by immunoSEQ multiplex PCR; TCRdb keeps only in-frame clonotypes and omits some of them. D and trimming come from the DNA, and the V and J calls and clone size come from that table. Among more than 65,000 clones, about 93% were seen once, and the ten largest hold 8% to 10%. This TCR derives from a human donor in a cohort sampled during active COVID-19. Input material: peripheral blood. The chain uses TRBV6-1 and TRBJ2-6; D is undetermined. CDR3 DNA: TGTGCCAGCAGTGAGGTCTACCTAACTGGGGCCAACGTCCTGACTTTC. Amino acids: CASSEVYLTGANVLTF.